One and the same sample provided the 21 T cell receptor beta chains below, sequenced in a study of T-cell reconstitution after alpha-beta-depleted transplantation in children. The library targeted TCRbeta and was prepared with unique molecular identifiers. A single record per CDR3 protein comes from TCRdb applying MiXCR to the PCR reads. This sample has around 370,000 distinct CDR3 sequences, with approximately 10% found just once. Sequenced material: PBMCs from the stem cell graft donor, taken from the stem cell graft. The receptors stem from a human donor who donated a stem cell graft to a child with acute lymphoblastic leukemia.

The rearrangement joins TRBV7-9 to TRBJ2-1; D could derive from TRBD1 or TRBD2 (5 bases each). Per the germline V gene, CDR1 is SEHNR and CDR2 is FQNEAQ (reference sequence). This CDR3 is 17 amino acids long. V dropped 1 base and J dropped 9 bases, with 22 bases sitting between them. The CDR3 DNA follows: TGTGCCAGCAGCTTAGTCCCAAGCGGTGCGTCAGGGCCTGAGCAGTTCTTC. As protein: CASSLVPSGASGPEQFF.

J is TRBJ1-5 and V is TRBV4-1; D ambiguous. Deletions cut 1 base from V and 1 base from J, with 8 bases between. The CDR3 is made up of 15 amino acids. Germline loops: CDR1 MGHRA, CDR2 YSYEKL. The CDR3 nucleotides are TGCGCCAGCAGCCAAGGCCCGGGGAGCAATCAGCCCCAGCATTTT. It is translated as CASSQGPGSNQPQHF.

This clonotype occurred a few times. The gene calls are TRBV13 and TRBJ1-1; D perhaps matches TRBD1 (5 bases). The CDR3 runs 11 residues. Looked up from germline, CDR1 is PRHDT and CDR2 is FYEKMQ (reference sequence). Trimming cost V 5 bases and J 8 bases, with 9 bases left between them. CDR3 in amino acids: CASSAGVEAFF. CDR3 DNA: TGTGCCAGCAGCGCGGGGGTGGAAGCTTTCTTT.

The rearrangement joins TRBV7-6 to TRBJ1-1, with D perhaps TRBD1 (6 bases). Trimming removed 5 bases at V and 5 bases at J, with 18 bases between. CDR1 is SGHVS and CDR2 is FNYEAQ in the germline V gene. This CDR3 spans 15 amino acids. The DNA of the CDR3 is TGTGCCAGCAGCGGGGCACGGGGGCGAGGAACTGAAGCTTTCTTT. Its translation is CASSGARGRGTEAFF.

V is TRBV28 and J is TRBJ2-3, with D possibly being TRBD2 (5 bases). The CDR3 spans 19 residues. Looked up from germline, CDR1 is MDHEN and CDR2 is SYDVKM. The V gene lost 7 bases and the J gene lost 9 bases, with 35 bases spanning the gap. The CDR3 loop reads CASIGIGPPALSAHITQYF. As DNA, the CDR3 is TGTGCCAGCATCGGGATCGGACCTCCCGCCTTGTCCGCCCACATCACGCAGTATTTT.

This chain connects TRBV29-1 to TRBJ2-5, with 8 bases aligning to TRBD1. The CDR3 contains 14 residues. Germline CDR1 and CDR2: SQVTM and ANQGSEA. J was trimmed by 4 bases and V by 0 bases; bases with no gene match: 4. The CDR3 is CSVEDFDRGETQYF. The CDR3 DNA is TGCAGCGTTGAAGATTTCGACAGGGGAGAGACCCAGTACTTC. Full variable domain (remainder filled in from reference TRBV29-1 and TRBJ2-5): SAVISQKPSRDICQRGTSLTIQCQVDSQVTMMFWYRQQPGQSLTLIATANQGSEATYESGFVIDKFPISRPNLTFSTLTVSNMSPEDSSIYLCSVEDFDRGETQYFGPGTRLLVL.

This chain connects TRBV7-9 to TRBJ1-4; D is unclear. The V gene lost 4 bases and the J gene lost 8 bases, with 14 bases spanning the gap. From germline, CDR1 is SEHNR and CDR2 FQNEAQ (reference sequence). The CDR3 runs 14 residues. The CDR3 DNA reads as TGTGCCAGCAGCTGGACGGGAGAAAGGGAAAAACTGTTTTTT. As protein: CASSWTGEREKLFF.

The V gene is TRBV4-2, the J gene TRBJ2-1, with D possibly being TRBD1 or TRBD2 (6 bases each). Germline lookup yields CDR1 LGHNA and CDR2 YNFKEQ. CDR3 length: 19 amino acids. Trimming removed 0 bases at V and 8 bases at J, with 26 bases between. The CDR3 reads CASSQDRGAWGTMGDEQFF. CDR3 nucleotide sequence: TGTGCCAGCAGCCAAGATAGGGGGGCCTGGGGTACGATGGGCGATGAGCAGTTCTTC.

This clonotype was picked up many times. CDR3 in amino acids: CSAREGQSFPNYGYTF. CDR3 in DNA: TGCAGTGCTAGAGAGGGACAGAGCTTTCCTAACTATGGCTACACCTTC. The gene calls are TRBV20-1 and TRBJ1-2; 7 bases are shared with TRBD1. The junction had 7 bases not matched to a gene; V was cut back by 0 bases and J by 0 bases. CDR3 length equals 16 residues. Germline values: CDR1 DFQATT, CDR2 SNEGSKA (reference sequence).

This clonotype was picked up many times. The V and J genes are TRBV9 and TRBJ2-3; the D gene is possibly TRBD1 (6 bases). Trimming removed 4 bases from V and 3 bases from J, with 15 bases in between. This CDR3 comprises 15 residues. In germline, CDR1 is SGDLS, CDR2 YYNGEE. CDR3 region: CASSIRQAGTDTQYF. The DNA of the CDR3 is TGTGCCAGCAGCATAAGACAGGCAGGTACAGATACGCAGTATTTT.

The chain carries TRBV7-3 and TRBJ2-1; the match to TRBD2 covers 9 bases. CDR1 is SGHTA, CDR2 FQGTGA, per germline. The CDR3 is made up of 16 amino acids. Trimming removed 4 bases from V and 6 bases from J; junction bases left unmatched: 10. The CDR3 DNA follows: TGTGCCAGCAGCTCCATTCCGGGACTAGCCGCCAATGAGCAGTTCTTC. It is translated as CASSSIPGLAANEQFF.

The rearrangement uses TRBV9 and TRBJ2-7; D perhaps matches TRBD2 (5 bases). V was cut by 0 bases and J by 3 bases, with 16 bases left in between. This CDR3 is 16 amino acids long. Germline V gene lookup returns CDR1 SGDLS and CDR2 YYNGEE. In nucleotides, the CDR3 is TGTGCCAGCAGCGTAGCTCGGGAAGCGCCGAGCTACGAGCAGTACTTC. The encoded protein is CASSVAREAPSYEQYF.

This clonotype has more than one count but fewer than ten. V gene TRBV12-3 or TRBV12-4 combines with J gene TRBJ2-1; D ambiguous. Trimming shortened V by 3 bases and J by 8 bases, and 14 bases separated the two germline ends. The CDR3 runs to 14 residues. The CDR3 nucleotides read TGTGCCAGCAGTTTCAGCCAGTTGGGCGATGAGCAGTTCTTC. This sequence encodes CASSFSQLGDEQFF.

This clonotype was detected only a few times. The chain uses TRBV20-1 and TRBJ2-5; no firm D call. This CDR3 spans 15 amino acids. V was shortened by 3 bases and J by 0 bases, with 14 bases between the two germline ends. Germline CDR1 DFQATT, CDR2 SNEGSKA (reference sequence). The CDR3 here is CSASPRAWYQETQYF. The DNA for the CDR3 is TGCAGTGCTAGCCCTAGAGCTTGGTACCAAGAGACCCAGTACTTC.

This chain joins TRBV10-3 and TRBJ1-5, with TRBD1 as a possible D gene (6 bases). Trimming took 5 bases from V and 5 from J, leaving 10 bases between them. The CDR3 is made up of 13 amino acids. Germline lookup yields CDR1 ENHRY and CDR2 SYGVKD. DNA of the CDR3: TGTGCCATCAGTACTACAGGGTATCAGCCCCAGCATTTT. This translates into CAISTTGYQPQHF.

This clonotype was seen more than once but under ten times. The rearrangement uses TRBV6-5 and TRBJ2-2; D may be TRBD1 or TRBD2 (5 bases each). The ends were cut back, 4 bases at V and 5 bases at J, with 14 bases in the middle. Looked up from germline, CDR1 is MNHEY and CDR2 is SVGAGI. The CDR3 runs 15 residues. The CDR3 coding sequence is TGTGCCAGCAGTTGGACCCCCTGGGGGACCGGGGAGCTGTTTTTT. Its translation is CASSWTPWGTGELFF.

This clonotype occurred a few times. The gene calls are TRBV4-1 and TRBJ2-7; TRBD1 agrees at 7 bases. CDR3 length: 14 residues. The germline V gene encodes CDR1 MGHRA and CDR2 YSYEKL. Trimming took 6 bases from V and 2 from J; bases not matched to a gene: 7. CDR3 protein: CASSRQGETYEQYF. Here the CDR3 DNA reads TGCGCCAGCAGTAGACAGGGAGAGACCTACGAGCAGTACTTC.

The rearrangement links TRBV6-2 or TRBV6-3 to TRBJ2-7; 10 bases are shared with TRBD2. Trimming took 0 bases from V and 6 from J; bases not matched to a gene: 20. The CDR3 sequence is 20 residues long. Germline V gives CDR1 MNHEY, CDR2 SVGEGT. The CDR3 sequence: CASSYSISGRAVFGDFEQYF. CDR3 DNA sequence: TGTGCCAGCAGTTACTCGATAAGCGGGAGGGCTGTTTTCGGTGACTTCGAGCAGTACTTC.

This clonotype was counted between two and nine times. This chain links TRBV7-9 with TRBJ2-7, with D perhaps TRBD1 (6 bases). The CDR3 consists of 16 residues. Trimming shortened V by 1 base and J by 0 bases, and 13 bases separated the two germline ends. Germline V gene sequence: CDR1 SEHNR, CDR2 FQNEAQ (reference sequence). CDR3 sequence: CASSLVQGTNSYEQYF. In DNA form, the CDR3 reads TGTGCCAGCAGCTTAGTACAGGGCACCAACTCCTACGAGCAGTACTTC.

The chain is built from TRBV30 and TRBJ1-1; possible D gene TRBD1, 6 bases. The germline V and J ends were trimmed by 3 bases and 1 base, with 9 bases remaining between them. The CDR3 has 13 residues. CDR1 is GTSNPN, CDR2 SVGIG, per germline (reference sequence). The CDR3 DNA follows: TGTGCCTGGAGCGTACAGGGGAACACTGAAGCTTTCTTT. Residues: CAWSVQGNTEAFF.

The chain recombines TRBV29-1 with TRBJ2-3, with D possibly being TRBD1 or TRBD2 (5 bases each). V lost 1 base and J lost 0, with 11 bases in between. The CDR3 has 15 residues. Germline CDR1 and CDR2: SQVTM and ANQGSEA. DNA of the CDR3: TGCAGCGTTGAAGGGGACGGACTGAGCACAGATACGCAGTATTTT. This translates into CSVEGDGLSTDTQYF.